This T cell receptor beta chain was profiled in a study of blood T cell repertoires in COVID-19. Study at large: Both acute and convalescent COVID-19 samples were obtained from the United States, Italy and Spain. Nucleic acid was either cDNA or gDNA, and it came from T cells, B-cell-depleted T cells, or PBMCs.

Methods used by the authors: Nucleated cell number was recorded as an estimate derived from reference gene primer amplification. Produced via immunoSEQ multiplex PCR; TCRdb's table is partial and in-frame only. The DNA was the basis for D and trimming; V, J and clone size are from that table. The data show roughly 130,000 clones, roughly 80% seen once. Sequenced sample: peripheral blood. This TCR came from a woman in her 50s with acute or convalescent COVID-19.

The chain's CDR3 is CAISGQGSNTEAFF. DNA of the CDR3: TGTGCCATCAGCGGACAGGGGTCGAACACTGAAGCTTTCTTT. The gene calls are TRBV10-3 and TRBJ1-1; 9 bases are shared with TRBD1. Germline V gene lookup returns CDR1 ENHRY and CDR2 SYGVKD. V shed 6 bases and J 1 base; nucleotides not matched to a gene: 3. The CDR3 sequence is 14 residues long.